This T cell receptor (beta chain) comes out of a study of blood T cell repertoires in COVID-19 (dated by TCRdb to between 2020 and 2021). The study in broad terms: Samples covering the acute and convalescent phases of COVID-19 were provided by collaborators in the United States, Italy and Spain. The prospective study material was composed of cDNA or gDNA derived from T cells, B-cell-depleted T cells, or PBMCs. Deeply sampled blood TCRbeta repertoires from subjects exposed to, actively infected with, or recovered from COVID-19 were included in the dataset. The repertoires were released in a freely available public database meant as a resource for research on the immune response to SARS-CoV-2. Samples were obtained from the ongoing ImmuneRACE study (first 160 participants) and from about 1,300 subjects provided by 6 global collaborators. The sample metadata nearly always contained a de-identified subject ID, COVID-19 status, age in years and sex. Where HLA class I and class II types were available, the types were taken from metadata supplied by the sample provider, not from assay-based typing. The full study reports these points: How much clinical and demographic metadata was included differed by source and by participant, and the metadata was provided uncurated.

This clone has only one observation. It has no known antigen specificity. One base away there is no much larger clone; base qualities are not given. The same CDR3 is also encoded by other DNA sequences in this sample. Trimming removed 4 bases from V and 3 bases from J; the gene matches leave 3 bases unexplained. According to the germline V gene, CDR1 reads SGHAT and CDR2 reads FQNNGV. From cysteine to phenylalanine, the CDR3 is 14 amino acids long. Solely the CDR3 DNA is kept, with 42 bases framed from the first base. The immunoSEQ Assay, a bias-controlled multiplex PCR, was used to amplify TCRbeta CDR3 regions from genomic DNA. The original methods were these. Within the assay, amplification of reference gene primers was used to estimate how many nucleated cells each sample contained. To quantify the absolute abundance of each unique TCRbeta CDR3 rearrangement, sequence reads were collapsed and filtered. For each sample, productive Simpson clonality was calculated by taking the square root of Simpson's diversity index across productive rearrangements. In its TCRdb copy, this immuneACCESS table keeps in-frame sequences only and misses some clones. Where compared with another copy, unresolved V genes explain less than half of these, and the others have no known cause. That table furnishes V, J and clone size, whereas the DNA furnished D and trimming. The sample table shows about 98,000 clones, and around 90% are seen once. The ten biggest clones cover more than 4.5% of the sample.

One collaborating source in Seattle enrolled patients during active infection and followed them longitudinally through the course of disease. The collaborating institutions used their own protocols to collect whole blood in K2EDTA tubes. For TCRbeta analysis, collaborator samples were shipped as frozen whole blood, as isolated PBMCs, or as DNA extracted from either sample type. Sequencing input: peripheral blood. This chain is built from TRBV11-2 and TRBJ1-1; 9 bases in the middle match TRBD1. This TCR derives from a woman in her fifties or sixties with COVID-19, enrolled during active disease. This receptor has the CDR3 CASSSGQGHTEAFF. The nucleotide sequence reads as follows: TGTGCCAGCAGCTCAGGACAGGGGCACACTGAAGCTTTCTTT.